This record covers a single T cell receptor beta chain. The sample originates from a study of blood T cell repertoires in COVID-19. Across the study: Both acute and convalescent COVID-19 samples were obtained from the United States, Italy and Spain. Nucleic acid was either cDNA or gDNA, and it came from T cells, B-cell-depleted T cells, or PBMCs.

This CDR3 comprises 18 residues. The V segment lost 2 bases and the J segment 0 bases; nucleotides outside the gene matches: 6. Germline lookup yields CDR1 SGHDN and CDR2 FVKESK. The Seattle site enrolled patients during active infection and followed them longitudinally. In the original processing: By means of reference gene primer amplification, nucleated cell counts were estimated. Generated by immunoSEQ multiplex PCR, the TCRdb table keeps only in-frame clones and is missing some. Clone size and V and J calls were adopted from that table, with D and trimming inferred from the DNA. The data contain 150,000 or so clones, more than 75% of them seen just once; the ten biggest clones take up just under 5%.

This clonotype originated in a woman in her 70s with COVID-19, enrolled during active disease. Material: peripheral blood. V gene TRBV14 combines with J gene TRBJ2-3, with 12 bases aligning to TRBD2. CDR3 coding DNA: TGTGCCAGCAGCCAAAGGTCTAGCGGGGGGGCCAGCACAGATACGCAGTATTTT. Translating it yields CASSQRSSGGASTDTQYF.